These 11 T cell receptor beta chains share one sample of origin, sequenced in a study of blood T cell repertoires in COVID-19. Profiled with immunoSEQ multiplex PCR; TCRdb holds only in-frame clones, not every one. This table holds approximately 110,000 clones, approximately 90% found once. The sample taken for sequencing was peripheral blood. The receptors were sampled from a woman in her 50s with acute or convalescent COVID-19.

The chain employs TRBV24-1 and TRBJ2-5; D is undetermined. Per the germline V gene, CDR1 is KGHDR and CDR2 is SFDVKD. This CDR3 has 13 amino acids. Trimming left V 6 bases short and J 5 bases short, with 12 bases between. The CDR3: CATSPGGRETQYF. CDR3 bases: TGTGCCACCAGTCCAGGTGGCAGGGAGACCCAGTACTTC.

The gene calls are TRBV3-1 (or the pseudogene TRBV3-2) and TRBJ1-6, with D possibly matching TRBD1 (5 bases). Germline lookup yields CDR1 LGHDT and CDR2 YNNKEL (reference sequence). V was clipped by 0 bases and J by 7 bases, with 13 bases between them. This CDR3 is built from 16 residues. The CDR3 nucleotides are TGTGCCAGCAGCCAAGAGTCGTGGCAGGGCAATTCACCCCTCCACTTT. This codes for CASSQESWQGNSPLHF.

The J gene is TRBJ1-1, the V gene TRBV3-1 (or the pseudogene TRBV3-2), with D possibly matching TRBD1 (5 bases). This CDR3 comprises 14 residues. Germline CDR1 LGHDT, CDR2 YNNKEL (reference sequence). V lost 3 bases and J lost 2, with 10 bases in between. CDR3 DNA: TGTGCCAGCAGCCACTCTGGGGCTAACACTGAAGCTTTCTTT. Encoded protein: CASSHSGANTEAFF.

The J gene is TRBJ1-5, the V gene TRBV28; D not certain. V lost 2 bases and J 0 bases, leaving 5 bases between the germline ends. The CDR3 totals 14 residues. From germline, CDR1 is MDHEN and CDR2 SYDVKM. CDR3 residues: CASSLPFSNQPQHF. The CDR3 DNA follows: TGTGCCAGCAGTTTACCCTTTAGCAATCAGCCCCAGCATTTT.

This clone was seen a few times. This chain links TRBV7-2 with TRBJ1-2; no definite D call. V was trimmed by 1 base and J by 2 bases, leaving 5 bases between them. CDR1 and CDR2 (germline): SGHTA, FQGNSA. The CDR3 covers 13 residues. In nucleotides, the CDR3 is TGTGCCAGCAGCTTAGAGCCCAACTATGGCTACACCTTC. This codes for CASSLEPNYGYTF.

This sequence joins TRBV11-3 and TRBJ2-1, with TRBD2 matching over 7 bases. Germline CDR1 reads SGHNT; CDR2 reads YENEEA. CDR3 size: 15 residues. Unmatched junction bases numbered 7, after V lost 1 base and J lost 7 bases. DNA for the CDR3: TGTGCCAGCAGCTTAGGCGGCGGGAGTTCTAATGAGCAGTTCTTC. It codes for CASSLGGGSSNEQFF.

About this clone: Its ends do not fully match the called genes, so a read error is possible. The V call is TRBV3-1 (or the pseudogene TRBV3-2), the J call TRBJ1-3, with D perhaps TRBD1 (5 bases). CDR1 and CDR2 (germline): LGHDT, YNNKEL (reference sequence). The CDR3 consists of 16 residues. CDR3 in amino acids: CASSQKGHVSGSTIYF. CDR3 DNA: TGTGCCAGCAGCCAAAAAGGACATGTCTCTGGAAGCACCATATATTTT.

The V gene is TRBV30, the J gene TRBJ1-2; TRBD1 is a possible D gene (5 bases). Between the trimmed V and J ends, which lost 0 bases and 1 base, there was a span of 12 bases. Germline V lookup: CDR1 GTSNPN, CDR2 SVGIG (reference sequence). The CDR3 is 15 residues long. Written as DNA, the CDR3 is TGTGCCTGGAGTGTAGACAGCACATATAACTATGGCTACACCTTC. It is translated as CAWSVDSTYNYGYTF.

The chain links TRBV7-8 to TRBJ1-5; TRBD1 matches at 7 bases. Germline V gives CDR1 SGHVS, CDR2 FQNEAQ. V was pared by 6 bases and J by 6 bases, with 17 bases of the junction left unmatched. The CDR3 contains 17 residues. The CDR3 spells CASSPWDSPSGGQPQHF. The CDR3 coding sequence is TGTGCCAGCAGTCCATGGGACAGCCCTTCGGGCGGTCAGCCCCAGCATTTT. Using reference TRBV7-8 and TRBJ1-5 for the parts outside the CDR3, the full variable domain is GAGVSQSPRYKVAKRGQDVALRCDPISGHVSLFWYQQALGQGPEFLTYFQNEAQLDKSGLPSDRFFAERPEGSVSTLKIQRTQQEDSAVYLCASSPWDSPSGGQPQHFGDGTRLSIL.

This sequence joins TRBV2 and TRBJ1-3; tentatively, D is TRBD1 (5 bases). Germline V CDR1 and CDR2: SNHLY, FYNNEI. The CDR3 has 15 amino acids. The V and J ends lost 3 bases and 0 bases respectively, with 9 bases between them. The CDR3, as DNA: TGTGCCAGCAGTGAGGAGGGGTACTCTGGAAACACCATATATTTT. This codes for CASSEEGYSGNTIYF.

The chain uses TRBV12-5 and TRBJ1-2; TRBD1 matches at 7 bases. After removal of 6 bases from V and 4 bases from J, the junction contained 14 bases not matched to a gene. Germline CDR1 and CDR2: LGHNT and FRNRAP. This CDR3 has 16 residues. In DNA form, the CDR3 reads TGTGCTAGTGGCACTCCCCCGGGACAGACCTCCTATGGCTACACCTTC. Its translation: CASGTPPGQTSYGYTF.